A selection of T cell receptor beta chains follows, all from one sample in a study of T-cell memory formation after mild COVID-19. TCRdb reanalysed the 5' RACE reads using MiXCR and keeps one entry per CDR3 protein. The sample has 470,000 or so distinct CDR3 sequences; about 20% are singletons. The material sequenced was PBMCs or a T cell subset sorted from them (not recorded which). Receptor source: a young man who had mild COVID-19 (a few samples of this study predate the infection). Cell type and time point are not known. Each CDR3 is given with its conserved first and last residue. Fields, in order: clone size, J gene, D gene, V gene, CDR3 DNA, CDR3 protein. The D gene is left open where the match is weak. Only some rows state a clone size, as once, few, many or a class for expanded clones.

clone size: NA; J gene: TRBJ1-1; D gene: NA; V gene: TRBV6-5; CDR3 DNA: TGTGCCAGCAGTTACCACGCTTACACTGAAGCTTTCTTT; CDR3 protein: CASSYHAYTEAFF
clone size: NA; J gene: TRBJ1-3; D gene: NA; V gene: TRBV7-8; CDR3 DNA: TGTGCCAGCAGCCTACCCCTGGACAGCTCTGGAAACACCATATATTTT; CDR3 protein: CASSLPLDSSGNTIYF
clone size: once; J gene: TRBJ1-1; D gene: TRBD1; V gene: TRBV4-3; CDR3 DNA: TGCGCCAGCAGCCAAGGCTCGCGACAGGGGAACACTGAAGCTTTCTTT; CDR3 protein: CASSQGSRQGNTEAFF
clone size: NA; J gene: TRBJ2-2; D gene: NA; V gene: TRBV2; CDR3 DNA: TGTGCCAGCAGCCGCCTAGCACCGCGGGGTCCAGGGGAGCTGTTTTTT; CDR3 protein: CASSRLAPRGPGELFF
clone size: NA; J gene: TRBJ2-2; D gene: TRBD1; V gene: TRBV4-2; CDR3 DNA: TGTGCCAGCAGCCAGGACAGGGGGCGGGTCGGGGAGCTGTTTTTT; CDR3 protein: CASSQDRGRVGELFF
clone size: NA; J gene: TRBJ2-7; D gene: TRBD1; V gene: TRBV20-1; CDR3 DNA: TGCAGTGCTAGTGGGGACAGGGCGTACGAGCAGTACTTC; CDR3 protein: CSASGDRAYEQYF
clone size: few; J gene: TRBJ2-5; D gene: NA; V gene: TRBV3-1; CDR3 DNA: TGTGCCAGCAGCCTCCGACCTTATGAGACCCAGTACTTC; CDR3 protein: CASSLRPYETQYF
clone size: NA; J gene: TRBJ1-5; D gene: NA; V gene: TRBV7-2; CDR3 DNA: TGTGCCAGCAGCGCGCATTGGGGAGAGAGTCAGCCCCAGCATTTT; CDR3 protein: CASSAHWGESQPQHF
clone size: NA; J gene: TRBJ2-3; D gene: NA; V gene: TRBV4-1; CDR3 DNA: TGCGCCAGCAGCCAAGTGGGGTTGGGAGATACGCAGTATTTT; CDR3 protein: CASSQVGLGDTQYF
clone size: few; J gene: TRBJ2-1; D gene: TRBD2; V gene: TRBV5-1; CDR3 DNA: TGCGCCAGCAGCTCCGGGACTAGCGGGGGGAACCACAATGAGCAGTTCTTC; CDR3 protein: CASSSGTSGGNHNEQFF
clone size: few; J gene: TRBJ2-2; D gene: NA; V gene: TRBV11-1; CDR3 DNA: TGTGCCAGCAGCCTACGATGGGGCAGGAACACCGGGGAGCTGTTTTTT; CDR3 protein: CASSLRWGRNTGELFF
clone size: NA; J gene: TRBJ1-5; D gene: NA; V gene: TRBV6-2/TRBV6-3; CDR3 DNA: TGTGCCAGCAGTTTTCCCAGGGTTCAGCCCCAGCATTTT; CDR3 protein: CASSFPRVQPQHF
clone size: NA; J gene: TRBJ1-1; D gene: NA; V gene: TRBV29-1; CDR3 DNA: TGCAGCGTGAGGTTTGGGGGTACTGAAGCTTTCTTT; CDR3 protein: CSVRFGGTEAFF
clone size: once; J gene: TRBJ2-3; D gene: NA; V gene: TRBV7-2; CDR3 DNA: TGTGCCAGCAGCCAGTGGGCCTCAGCGACAGATACGCAGTATTTT; CDR3 protein: CASSQWASATDTQYF
clone size: few; J gene: TRBJ2-6; D gene: NA; V gene: TRBV5-1; CDR3 DNA: TGCGCCAGCAGCTTGCAGTACAGGGCTGGGGCCAACGTCCTGACTTTC; CDR3 protein: CASSLQYRAGANVLTF
clone size: NA; J gene: TRBJ1-1; D gene: NA; V gene: TRBV19; CDR3 DNA: TGTGCCAGTAGTATAGATTCAGCAACCAACACTGAAGCTTTCTTT; CDR3 protein: CASSIDSATNTEAFF
clone size: NA; J gene: TRBJ2-5; D gene: NA; V gene: TRBV5-4; CDR3 DNA: TGTGCCAGCAGCACAGACAGCGGGGAGACCCAGTACTTC; CDR3 protein: CASSTDSGETQYF
clone size: many; J gene: TRBJ1-6; D gene: NA; V gene: TRBV6-6; CDR3 DNA: TGTGCCAGCAGTCCCGGCTCACCCCTCCACTTT; CDR3 protein: CASSPGSPLHF
clone size: few; J gene: TRBJ2-2; D gene: NA; V gene: TRBV29-1; CDR3 DNA: TGCAGCGTTGCACCGGGACAAAACACCGGGGAGCTGTTTTTT; CDR3 protein: CSVAPGQNTGELFF
clone size: NA; J gene: TRBJ2-2; D gene: NA; V gene: TRBV6-6; CDR3 DNA: TGTGCCAGCAGTAGGCCTACGAACACCGGGGAGCTGTTTTTT; CDR3 protein: CASSRPTNTGELFF
clone size: NA; J gene: TRBJ1-2; D gene: TRBD1; V gene: TRBV7-2; CDR3 DNA: TGTGCCAGCAGCCAACCGACAGGGGGCGCAAATGGCTACACCTTC; CDR3 protein: CASSQPTGGANGYTF
clone size: few; J gene: TRBJ1-2; D gene: NA; V gene: TRBV28; CDR3 DNA: TGTGCCAGCAGCCCTATCACACGTAACTATGGCTACACCTTC; CDR3 protein: CASSPITRNYGYTF
clone size: few; J gene: TRBJ1-6; D gene: TRBD1; V gene: TRBV7-2; CDR3 DNA: TGTGCCAGCAGCGGTGGGACAGGGGGGCTTCAGAATTCACCCCTCCACTTT; CDR3 protein: CASSGGTGGLQNSPLHF
clone size: many; J gene: TRBJ2-7; D gene: TRBD2; V gene: TRBV5-4; CDR3 DNA: TGTGCCAGCAGCTTTGGTAGCGGGGGGCCGAGCTCCTACGAGCAGTACTTC; CDR3 protein: CASSFGSGGPSSYEQYF
clone size: few; J gene: TRBJ1-5; D gene: NA; V gene: TRBV7-8; CDR3 DNA: TGTGCCAGCAGCCCGAAGCCGGATAGCAATCAGCCCCAGCATTTT; CDR3 protein: CASSPKPDSNQPQHF
clone size: few; J gene: TRBJ2-5; D gene: TRBD2; V gene: TRBV7-2; CDR3 DNA: TGTGCCAGCAGCCTGGGACTAGCGGGGTTAGAGACCCAGTACTTC; CDR3 protein: CASSLGLAGLETQYF
clone size: NA; J gene: TRBJ2-7; D gene: NA; V gene: TRBV7-8; CDR3 DNA: TGTGCCAGCAGTTTCGTCGGGACAAACTACGAGCAGTACTTC; CDR3 protein: CASSFVGTNYEQYF
clone size: few; J gene: TRBJ2-1; D gene: TRBD2; V gene: TRBV20-1; CDR3 DNA: TGCAGTGCTAGAGGCAACGTACTAGCGGGGGGAGGGGAGCAGTTCTTC; CDR3 protein: CSARGNVLAGGGEQFF
clone size: many; J gene: TRBJ2-5; D gene: TRBD2; V gene: TRBV27; CDR3 DNA: TGTGCCAGCAGGCGACTAGCGGGGGGGCCAGAGACCCAGTACTTC; CDR3 protein: CASRRLAGGPETQYF
clone size: NA; J gene: TRBJ2-2; D gene: NA; V gene: TRBV6-1; CDR3 DNA: TGTGCCAGCAGTGAAGAGGGGAACGGGGAGCTGTTTTTT; CDR3 protein: CASSEEGNGELFF
clone size: NA; J gene: TRBJ2-1; D gene: TRBD1; V gene: TRBV7-6; CDR3 DNA: TGTGCCAGCAGCTTAAATCCCGGCAGGGGGACCAATGAGCAGTTCTTC; CDR3 protein: CASSLNPGRGTNEQFF
clone size: NA; J gene: TRBJ1-2; D gene: NA; V gene: TRBV6-2/TRBV6-3; CDR3 DNA: TGTGCCAGCAGTCCGACGGTTCGGTATGGCTACACCTTC; CDR3 protein: CASSPTVRYGYTF
clone size: few; J gene: TRBJ2-3; D gene: TRBD1; V gene: TRBV29-1; CDR3 DNA: TGCAGCGTTGGACGGGGACAGAGCACAGATACGCAGTATTTT; CDR3 protein: CSVGRGQSTDTQYF
clone size: few; J gene: TRBJ2-7; D gene: TRBD1; V gene: TRBV15; CDR3 DNA: TGTGCCACCGGGCGGGACAGGGGGCGCGGGGAGCAGTACTTC; CDR3 protein: CATGRDRGRGEQYF